This entry lists 32 T cell receptor beta chains sequenced from one sample in a study of tumor-infiltrating lymphocytes in primary liver carcinoma. Production of TCR beta cDNA used 500 ng total RNA together with a constant-region primer. A slightly modified ARM-PCR protocol with three nested multiplex PCR rounds produced these TCR beta libraries. A C-beta reverse primer was combined with TRBV1-TRBV30 forward primers in the first two PCR rounds, and each round had ten to eleven cycles. TCRdb called the multiplex PCR reads again in MiXCR, with one record for every CDR3 protein. This sample has more than 150,000 distinct CDR3 sequences, with 50% to 75% found just once. Germline DNA was also extracted, and blood RNA derived from unsorted whole blood. The sample taken for sequencing was peripheral blood. All receptors come from a man in his forties with primary liver carcinoma and hepatitis B virus infection.

The sample holds one count of this clonotype. The rearrangement joins TRBV5-7 to TRBJ2-7; TRBD2 agrees at 13 bases. TRBV5-7 is an open reading frame whose function is uncertain. The V segment lost 4 bases and the J segment 2 bases; nucleotides outside the gene matches: 6. This CDR3 contains 16 residues. CDR3 coding DNA: TGTGCCAGCAGCGGGGGACTAGCGGGGTTGGCCTACGAGCAGTACTTC. Its protein is CASSGGLAGLAYEQYF.

As to this clonotype: One end of the junction does not line up with germline, which may come from a read error. The chain uses TRBV5-6 and TRBJ2-6, with D possibly being TRBD2 (6 bases). CDR3 length equals 17 residues. In germline, CDR1 is SGHDT, CDR2 YYEEEE. The CDR3: CASSGDFDSSGVNVLTF. CDR3 nucleotides: TGTGCCAGCAGCGGGGACTTTGACTCCTCTGGGGTCAACGTCCTGACTTTC.

J is TRBJ1-5 and V is TRBV28; no reliable D call. The germline V and J ends were trimmed by 6 bases and 1 base, with 7 bases remaining between them. The CDR3 is 13 amino acids. Germline assignment: CDR1 MDHEN and CDR2 SYDVKM. In DNA form, the CDR3 reads TGTGCCAGCAGGGCTCAAAGCAATCAGCCCCAGCATTTT. It translates to CASRAQSNQPQHF.

This clonotype was found many times. The junction departs from the called germline gene at one end, perhaps through a read error. J is TRBJ2-7 and V is TRBV11-1, with D perhaps matching TRBD2 (6 bases). The CDR3 is 13 residues long. Germline values: CDR1 SGHAT, CDR2 FQDESV (reference sequence). The CDR3 spells CASSSNGQLGEDF. In nucleotides, the CDR3 is TGTGCCAGCAGCTCAAATGGACAACTCGGGGAGGACTTC.

This chain connects TRBV6-1 to TRBJ1-5; TRBD1 aligns across 7 bases. With V trimmed by 8 bases and J by 7 bases, 14 bases remained unmatched. The CDR3 has 15 amino acids. The germline CDR1 and CDR2 sequences are MNHNS and SASEGT. The CDR3 loop is CASSLTDRADQPQHF. As DNA, the CDR3 is TGTGCCAGCTCCTTGACCGACAGGGCCGACCAGCCCCAGCATTTT.

The chain uses TRBV11-2 and TRBJ2-7; D might be TRBD1 (5 bases). Germline V gene data show CDR1 as SGHAT and CDR2 as FQNNGV. V was trimmed by 10 bases and J by 2 bases, leaving 18 bases between them. The CDR3 loop spans 14 amino acids. Here the CDR3 reads CANSLTDRTYEQYF. The DNA for the CDR3 is TGTGCCAACAGTTTAACCGACAGAACCTACGAGCAGTACTTC. Supplemented by reference TRBV11-2 and TRBJ2-7, the full variable domain reads EAGVAQSPRYKIIEKRQSVAFWCNPISGHATLYWYQQILGQGPKLLIQFQNNGVVDDSQLPKDRFSAERLKGVDSTLKIQPAKLEDSAVYLCANSLTDRTYEQYFGPGTRLTVT.

The chain has TRBV29-1 and TRBJ2-3; TRBD2 matches 11 bases. This CDR3 is 16 amino acids long. Germline V gene lookup returns CDR1 SQVTM and CDR2 ANQGSEA. The junction had 9 bases not matched to a gene; V was cut back by 4 bases and J by 3 bases. This CDR3 is CSVVFPASGRTDTQYF. In nucleotides, the CDR3 is TGCAGCGTTGTTTTCCCGGCTAGCGGGAGGACAGATACGCAGTATTTT.

This clonotype has just one count. This chain joins TRBV11-2 and TRBJ2-4; D remains ambiguous. Germline V gives CDR1 SGHAT, CDR2 FQNNGV. V was shortened by 4 bases and J by 0 bases, with 19 bases between the two germline ends. This CDR3 is 18 amino acids long. DNA of the CDR3: TGTGCCAGCAGCTCCCTAGTGTGGCACTTACTAGCCAAAAACATTCAGTACTTC. As protein: CASSSLVWHLLAKNIQYF. Filled out from reference TRBV11-2 and TRBJ2-4, the complete variable domain reads EAGVAQSPRYKIIEKRQSVAFWCNPISGHATLYWYQQILGQGPKLLIQFQNNGVVDDSQLPKDRFSAERLKGVDSTLKIQPAKLEDSAVYLCASSSLVWHLLAKNIQYFGAGTRLSVL.

For this clonotype: A much larger clone lies a single base off, so this may be a read error. The chain recombines TRBV29-1 with TRBJ1-2; 10 bases align to TRBD1. The CDR3 consists of 15 residues. J gave up 10 bases and V 8 bases, and 19 bases lay outside the gene matches. CDR1 is SQVTM, CDR2 ANQGSEA, per germline. CDR3 amino acids: CSFLTRDRGMDDYTF. CDR3 coding DNA: TGCAGCTTTCTTACTAGGGACAGGGGTATGGATGACTACACCTTC.

To note about this clonotype: One end of the junction varies from germline; a read error may be responsible. This sequence joins TRBV11-2 and TRBJ2-1, with D uncertain. The length of the CDR3 is 12 residues. Germline V lookup: CDR1 SGHAT, CDR2 FQNNGV. CDR3 sequence reads: CASSFVVGEQLF. DNA for the CDR3: TGTGCCAGCAGCTTCGTAGTCGGTGAGCAGCTCTTC.

Worth noting for this clonotype: A read error may explain this, as a much larger clone is one base away. The V gene is TRBV29-1, the J gene TRBJ2-7; the D gene could be TRBD1 or TRBD2 (6 bases each). Germline V gene sequence: CDR1 SQVTM, CDR2 ANQGSEA. This CDR3 region has 12 residues. The CDR3 region has the DNA TGCTGCGCATCGAGGGGGGCCTACGAGCAGTACTTC. Translation: CCASRGAYEQYF.

Comment on this clonotype: At one boundary the junction diverges from the germline segment, which might be a read error. The gene calls are TRBV12-3 or TRBV12-4 and TRBJ2-7; D is unresolved. This CDR3 region has 13 residues. The CDR3 region is CASNLERSYEQYF. The CDR3 coding sequence is TGTGCCAGCAATTTAGAGAGATCCTACGAGCAGTACTTC.

This clonotype occurred many times. This rearrangement joins TRBV11-3 to TRBJ2-1; the D call may be TRBD1 or TRBD2 (5 bases each). Trimming pared 4 bases from V and 8 bases from J, leaving 12 bases between. CDR1 SGHNT and CDR2 YENEEA come from the germline V gene. The CDR3 runs 13 residues. The CDR3 bases are TGTGCCAGCAGCTGGGGGAGTGGGTATGAGCAGTTCTTC. Protein product: CASSWGSGYEQFF.

The chain recombines TRBV28 with TRBJ2-3; the D is unclear. The CDR3 sequence is 13 residues long. Germline-derived CDR1 and CDR2 are MDHEN and SYDVKM. V shed 7 bases and J shed 4 bases, with 12 bases lying between them. The CDR3 DNA follows: TGTGCCAGCAAACTTCCTGCCTCAGATACGCAGTATTTT. Translation gives CASKLPASDTQYF.

A remark on this clonotype: One end of the junction is discordant with germline, which a read error may explain. The chain combines TRBV5-6 with TRBJ1-2; D is unresolved. The CDR3 length is 13 residues. The V gene's germline CDR1 is SGHDT and CDR2 YYEEEE. The CDR3 is CASRPRQNYGCTF. CDR3 bases: TGTGCCAGCAGGCCGAGGCAGAACTATGGCTGCACCTTC.

The chain couples TRBV7-9 to TRBJ2-7; D is possibly TRBD1 (5 bases). This CDR3 has 13 amino acids. V lost 3 bases and J lost 6, with 12 bases in between. Looked up from germline, CDR1 is SEHNR and CDR2 is FQNEAQ (reference sequence). The CDR3 nucleotides are TGTGCCAGCAGCTTGACAGTCCCGGTCGAGCAGTACTTC. Translating it yields CASSLTVPVEQYF.

This chain connects TRBV10-3 to TRBJ2-2; TRBD2 matches 10 bases. The CDR3 spans 13 residues. Germline CDR1 is ENHRY and CDR2 is SYGVKD. V was clipped by 8 bases and J by 6 bases; unmatched bases: 3. The CDR3 loop is CAIGGLAPGELFF. The CDR3, as DNA: TGTGCCATCGGGGGACTAGCGCCCGGGGAGCTGTTTTTT.

The chain recombines TRBV9 with TRBJ1-4; 8 nucleotides match TRBD1. The CDR3 runs to 15 residues. J was trimmed by 5 bases and V by 8 bases; bases with no gene match: 11. Germline V CDR1 and CDR2: SGDLS, YYNGEE. The chain's CDR3 is CASSPTGQANEKLFF. For the CDR3, the DNA is TGTGCCAGTAGCCCAACGGGACAGGCAAATGAAAAACTGTTTTTT.

The V and J genes are TRBV4-1 and TRBJ1-2; tentatively, D is TRBD1 (6 bases). CDR3 size: 15 residues. Germline lookup yields CDR1 MGHRA and CDR2 YSYEKL. The ends were cut back, 4 bases at V and 7 bases at J, with 19 bases in the middle. CDR3 nucleotide sequence: TGCGCCAGCAGCCCCTCCGTTCCGAACAGGGTTGGCTACACCTTC. Its translation is CASSPSVPNRVGYTF.

On this clonotype itself: One junction end disagrees with the germline gene, perhaps due to a read error. Written as DNA, the CDR3 is TGTGCCAGCAGTCTAGCGGGAGGGCCTGTGAGTAACATTCAGTACTTC. This sequence encodes CASSLAGGPVSNIQYF. J is TRBJ2-4 and V is TRBV12-3 or TRBV12-4; 12 bases are shared with TRBD2. CDR3 length: 16 residues.

This clonotype was seen more than once but under ten times. A much larger clonotype is one base distant, so this may be a read error. The CDR3 DNA reads as TGTGCCAGCAGCCAATCCCCCAGGGGGCGCCGAGCCTCCTACAATGAGCAGTTCTTC. Protein: CASSQSPRGRRASYNEQFF. The chain links TRBV11-2 to TRBJ2-1, with TRBD1 matching 8 bases. This CDR3 region has 19 residues. Germline assignment: CDR1 SGHAT and CDR2 FQNNGV. V was clipped by 5 bases and J by 0 bases; unmatched bases: 15.

This sequence joins TRBV29-1 and TRBJ1-2; no clear D. CDR3 length: 13 residues. Looked up from germline, CDR1 is SQVTM and CDR2 is ANQGSEA. With 7 bases removed from V and 5 bases from J, the gap between germline ends came to 17 bases. CDR3 sequence reads: CSGNFQVAYGYTF. The DNA of the CDR3 is TGCAGCGGTAACTTTCAGGTCGCTTATGGCTACACCTTC.

This clonotype showed up just a few times. The chain carries TRBV5-6 and TRBJ2-3; a weak D match, TRBD2 (7 bases). Trimming stripped 2 bases from V and 11 bases from J, with 24 bases between. The CDR3 covers 16 residues. The germline V gene encodes CDR1 SGHDT and CDR2 YYEEEE. In DNA, the CDR3 is TGTGCCAGCAGCTTCTCCACGGGAGGCCTCAGAGGGGGGCAGTATTTT. Translated, it gives CASSFSTGGLRGGQYF.

This chain links TRBV28 with TRBJ2-1; 8 positions agree with TRBD1. Losses at the gene ends were 6 bases for V and 3 bases for J; bases not matched to a gene: 4. The V gene's germline CDR1 is MDHEN and CDR2 SYDVKM. This CDR3 is built from 14 residues. CDR3 sequence: CASRAGTGYNEQFF. CDR3 nucleotide sequence: TGTGCCAGCAGGGCCGGGACAGGCTACAATGAGCAGTTCTTC.

As concerns this clonotype: A much larger clone lies one base from this, so it may be a read error. J is TRBJ1-2 and V is TRBV6-1; possible D gene TRBD1, 5 bases. Trimming pared 2 bases from V and 4 bases from J, leaving 20 bases between. The germline gives CDR1 MNHNS, CDR2 SASEGT. There are 17 residues in the CDR3. The CDR3 here is CASSEHIEPTAVYGYTF. The CDR3 nucleotides read TGTGCCAGCAGTGAACACATAGAACCGACAGCCGTCTATGGCTACACCTTC.

The chain joins TRBV4-1 to TRBJ2-1; D might be TRBD1 or TRBD2, each matching 5 bases. Germline V gives CDR1 MGHRA, CDR2 YSYEKL. CDR3 size: 13 residues. Trimming shortened V by 4 bases and J by 4 bases, and 8 bases separated the two germline ends. The CDR3 nucleotides read TGCGCCAGCAGCCCGGGACCGTACAATGAGCAGTTCTTC. Translated: CASSPGPYNEQFF.

The CDR3 loop reads CASGWTDTYEQYF. The CDR3 DNA follows: TGCGCCAGCGGATGGACAGATACCTACGAGCAGTACTTC. This sequence joins TRBV5-1 and TRBJ2-7; possible D gene TRBD1, 6 bases. The V end was cut by 7 bases, the J end by 2 bases, with 13 bases between. Germline values: CDR1 SGHRS, CDR2 YFSETQ. This CDR3 is 13 amino acids long.

The rearrangement joins TRBV11-2 to TRBJ1-6; D is perhaps TRBD1 (5 bases). Trimming removed 3 bases at V and 11 bases at J, with 11 bases between. The CDR3 contains 13 residues. Germline V CDR1 and CDR2: SGHAT, FQNNGV. The CDR3 sequence: CASSLWGEAPLHF. In DNA, the CDR3 is TGTGCCAGCAGCTTGTGGGGGGAGGCACCCCTCCACTTT.

For this clonotype: The junction shows a germline mismatch at one end, possibly a read error. The CDR3 is CASSKPVDQYKEQFF. CDR3 sequence (DNA): TGTGCCAGCAGTAAACCTGTGGACCAGTACAAAGAGCAGTTCTTC. The chain combines TRBV6-6 with TRBJ2-1; no firm D call. CDR3 size: 15 residues. Germline CDR1 reads MNHNY; CDR2 reads SVGAGI (reference sequence).

Regarding this clonotype: A much larger clonotype is one base distant, so this may be a read error. The chain is built from TRBV11-2 and TRBJ2-7, with D hard to call. CDR3 length: 15 amino acids. Germline V gene sequence: CDR1 SGHAT, CDR2 FQNNGV. Trimming took 1 base from V and 5 from J, leaving 15 bases between them. The CDR3 coding sequence is TGTGCCAGCAGCTTAGCGGGTCGGGCCCGGGACGAGCAGTACTTC. This translates into CASSLAGRARDEQYF.

The rearrangement links TRBV29-1 to TRBJ2-5, with 8 bases fitting TRBD2. Germline V gene data show CDR1 as SQVTM and CDR2 as ANQGSEA. The CDR3 has 13 amino acids. CDR3 sequence reads: CGAYSGNQETQYF. The CDR3 DNA sequence: TGCGGCGCTTATAGCGGGAACCAAGAGACCCAGTACTTC.

The rearrangement uses TRBV6-6 and TRBJ2-3; D ambiguous. V shed 1 base and J shed 6 bases, with 11 bases lying between them. CDR3 length equals 14 residues. Germline-derived CDR1 and CDR2 are MNHNY and SVGAGI (reference sequence). The CDR3 sequence is CASSYFTLGDTQYF. The CDR3 DNA reads as TGTGCCAGCAGTTACTTCACCTTGGGGGATACGCAGTATTTT.